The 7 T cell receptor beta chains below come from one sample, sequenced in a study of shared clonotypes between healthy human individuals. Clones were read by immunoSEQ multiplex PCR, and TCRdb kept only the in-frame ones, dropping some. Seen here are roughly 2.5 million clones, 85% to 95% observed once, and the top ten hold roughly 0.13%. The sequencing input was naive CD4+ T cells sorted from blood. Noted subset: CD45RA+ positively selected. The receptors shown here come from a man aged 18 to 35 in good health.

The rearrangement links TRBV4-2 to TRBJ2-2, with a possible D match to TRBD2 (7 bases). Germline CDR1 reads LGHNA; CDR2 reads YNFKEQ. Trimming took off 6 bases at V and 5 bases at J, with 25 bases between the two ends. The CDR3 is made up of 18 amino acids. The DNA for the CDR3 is TGTGCCAGCAGACTGCAGAGGGGGGGCGGCTTGGAGACCGGGGAGCTGTTTTTT. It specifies CASRLQRGGGLETGELFF.

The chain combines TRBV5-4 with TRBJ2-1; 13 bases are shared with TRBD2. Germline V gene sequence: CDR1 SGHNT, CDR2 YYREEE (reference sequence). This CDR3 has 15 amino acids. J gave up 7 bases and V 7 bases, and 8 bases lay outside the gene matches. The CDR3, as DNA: TGTGCCAGCTCAGAACTAGCGGGAGGGCTAAATGAGCAGTTCTTC. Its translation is CASSELAGGLNEQFF.

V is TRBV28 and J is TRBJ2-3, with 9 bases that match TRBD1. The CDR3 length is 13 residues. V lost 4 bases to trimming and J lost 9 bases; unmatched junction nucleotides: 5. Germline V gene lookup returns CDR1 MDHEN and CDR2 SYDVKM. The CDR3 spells CASSSRTGATQYF. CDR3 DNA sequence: TGTGCCAGCAGTTCCCGGACAGGGGCCACGCAGTATTTT.

The CDR3: CASSPVGFSYNEQFF. CDR3 nucleotide sequence: TGTGCCAGCTCACCCGTAGGGTTCTCCTACAATGAGCAGTTCTTC. The gene calls are TRBV18 and TRBJ2-1; D remains ambiguous. Germline CDR1 and CDR2: KGHSH and LQKENI. V shed 3 bases and J shed 0 bases, with 9 bases lying between them. This CDR3 spans 15 amino acids.

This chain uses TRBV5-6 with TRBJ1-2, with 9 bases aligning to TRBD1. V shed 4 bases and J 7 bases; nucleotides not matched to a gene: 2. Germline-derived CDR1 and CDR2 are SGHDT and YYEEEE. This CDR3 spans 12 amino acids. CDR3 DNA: TGTGCCAGCAGCCAGACAGGGGGTGGCTACACCTTC. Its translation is CASSQTGGGYTF. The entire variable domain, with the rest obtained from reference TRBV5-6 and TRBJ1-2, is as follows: DAGVTQSPTHLIKTRGQQVTLRCSPKSGHDTVSWYQQALGQGPQFIFQYYEEEERQRGNFPDRFSGHQFPNYSSELNVNALLLGDSALYLCASSQTGGGYTFGSGTRLTVV.

In nucleotides, the CDR3 is TGTGCCAGCACCGGGCGAGCGTTGACAACAGATACGCAGTATTTT. Protein product: CASTGRALTTDTQYF. This sequence joins TRBV27 and TRBJ2-3; D unclear. V was cut by 7 bases and J by 3 bases, with 17 bases left in between. The germline gives CDR1 MNHEY, CDR2 SMNVEV (reference sequence). The CDR3 totals 15 residues.

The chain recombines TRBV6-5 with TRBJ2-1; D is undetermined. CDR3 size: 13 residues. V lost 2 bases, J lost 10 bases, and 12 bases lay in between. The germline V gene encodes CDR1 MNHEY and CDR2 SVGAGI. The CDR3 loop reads CASSYGVFNEQFF. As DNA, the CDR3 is TGTGCCAGCAGTTACGGGGTTTTCAACGAGCAGTTCTTC.